The clone carrying this TCR beta chain was observed a single time. TCRdb keeps only in-frame clones here, not all; method: immunoSEQ multiplex PCR. The sample lists about 220,000 clones, about four fifths occurring once. This sample is drawn from a study of blood T cell repertoires in COVID-19. Recruits, aged roughly 18 to 100 years, lived in approximately 26 US areas. Clinical history reported by participants formed the basis on which cohorts were assigned. Before they entered the study, exposed participants had met a COVID-19 case within 2 weeks. The germline V and J ends were trimmed by 6 bases and 0 bases, with 12 bases remaining between them. CDR1 is MDHEN, CDR2 SYDVKM, per germline. CDR3 size: 15 residues.

The chain links TRBV28 to TRBJ1-3; possible D gene TRBD1, 6 bases. Sequencing was carried out using PBMCs or T cells enriched from blood (not recorded which). The TCR was taken from a woman aged 40 to 55 who had been exposed to COVID-19. CDR3: CASSPGQFSGNTIYF. CDR3 nucleotide sequence: TGTGCCAGCAGCCCTGGACAGTTCTCTGGAAACACCATATATTTT.